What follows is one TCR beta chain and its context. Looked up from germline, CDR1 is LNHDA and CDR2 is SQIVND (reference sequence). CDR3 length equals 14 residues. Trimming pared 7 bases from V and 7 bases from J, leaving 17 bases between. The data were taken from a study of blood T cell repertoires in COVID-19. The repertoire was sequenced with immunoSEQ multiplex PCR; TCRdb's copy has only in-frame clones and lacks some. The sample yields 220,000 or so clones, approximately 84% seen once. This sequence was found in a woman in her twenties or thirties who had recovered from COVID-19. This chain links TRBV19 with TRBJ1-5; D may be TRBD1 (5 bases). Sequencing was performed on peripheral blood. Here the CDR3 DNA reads TGTGCCAGTACCCCCCTCCAGCGGGGCCAGCCCCAGCATTTT. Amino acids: CASTPLQRGQPQHF.